This note documents a single T cell receptor beta chain sequence. Its target antigen remains unknown. Base qualities are not provided; no much larger clone lies one nucleotide away. Patients with a history of autoimmune disease or receiving systemic immunosuppression were excluded from the trial. Peripheral blood for TCR sequencing was collected from all dose cohorts at baseline, on cycle 4 day 1, and on cycle 7 day 1. Samples came from an open-label, multicenter, first-in-human phase I dose-escalation trial of ivuxolimab. Adults with locally advanced or metastatic melanoma, renal cell, hepatocellular, or head and neck squamous cell carcinoma were enrolled in the trial. Before TCR sequencing, CD4+ T cells and CD8+ T cells from peripheral blood were sorted into separate populations. This record belongs to a study of OX40 agonist ivuxolimab in advanced cancers. General notes on the study: Ivuxolimab, which targeted the costimulatory receptor OX40 (CD134), was an agonistic, fully human IgG2 monoclonal antibody. The paper describes the monotherapy dose-escalation part (N of about 47 patients) of the phase I trial of ivuxolimab. Patients were allowed to have had prior anti-PD-1, anti-PD-L1 or anti-CTLA-4 therapy, and around 43% of the dose-escalation patients had been treated with checkpoint inhibitors. In the dose-escalation cohort, more than 80% of patients were male, and the mean age was approximately 60 years with a range of about 20 to 80. Of the approximately 54 dose-escalation patients, hepatocellular carcinoma was present in around 20, melanoma in approximately 15, renal cell carcinoma in 9 and head and neck cancer in 9. The purpose of peripheral TCRbeta sequencing was to test whether ivuxolimab changed TCR sequence diversity and led to clonal T-cell expansion. Intravenous ivuxolimab was administered to patients every 2 weeks at six dose levels: 0.01, 0.1, 0.3, 1.5, 3 and 10 mg/kg. Partial responses occurred in three dose-escalation patients, of whom one had hepatocellular carcinoma and two had cutaneous melanoma. The paper's findings and limits, for the study overall: At doses from 0.1 to 3.0 mg/kg, clonal expansion was seen in both CD4+ and CD8+ blood T cells between baseline and week 6. After ivuxolimab, more expanded clones were found on average in CD8+ T cells than in CD4+ T cells. Which antigens the clonally expanded peripheral T cells were specific for was not determined. Partial responders in the 0.1-3.0 mg/kg groups had among the lowest normalized peripheral clonal expansion, especially among CD8+ T cells. Low levels of normalized T-cell clonal expansion were also seen in some nonresponding patients.

Spanning cysteine to phenylalanine, the CDR3 consists of 15 amino acids. Only the CDR3 region is kept as DNA, spanning 45 bases read in frame from base 1. Relative to germline, V is missing 7 bases and J is missing 2 bases, with 9 bases of the junction outside any gene match. The germline V gene provides CDR1 MNHEY and CDR2 SVGAGI. For sequencing of the TCRbeta CDR3 region, genomic DNA was extracted from the sorted cells. The immunoSEQ Assay was used for sequencing of TCRbeta CDR3 regions. TCRdb mirrors the immuneACCESS table, restricted to in-frame sequences. Some clones are absent from its copies; in checked studies, under half trace to an unresolved V gene, and the reason for the others is unknown. The sample data list about 77,000 clones, and 80% to 90% of these were observed just once. The ten largest clonotypes hold 0.76% of the sample.

The sequence derives from an adult with an advanced solid tumor such as melanoma, head and neck, liver or kidney cancer. The rearrangement combines TRBV6-5 with TRBJ2-7; TRBD1 agrees with 9 junctional bases. Sequenced material: CD4+ or CD8+ T cells sorted from blood, taken in a trial of the OX40 agonist ivuxolimab. Read as DNA, the sequence is TGTGCCAGCACTAACCGGGGGACAGGGACCTACGAGCAGTACTTC. This sequence encodes CASTNRGTGTYEQYF.